Given below is one T cell receptor beta chain in context. Antigen specificity is unknown. 60 Vbeta and 13 Jbeta primers were used in PCR. TCRdb keeps only in-frame clones here, not all; method: immunoSEQ multiplex PCR. Of around 220,000 clones in the sample, 83% were seen once. This sample was taken from a study of cytomegalovirus exposure and HLA in healthy donors. J lost 2 bases, V lost 8 bases, and 6 bases had no gene match. Germline V gene data show CDR1 as SGHTA and CDR2 as FQGNSA. The CDR3 totals 14 residues. Study findings and constraints: The likely explanation for a cluster of highly shared sequence variants was sequencing artifact. The authors assumed roughly uniform sequencing depth across donors for presence/absence analyses.

V usage is TRBV7-2 and J usage is TRBJ2-7, with TRBD2 identical over 10 bases. Sequencing input: PBMCs. The source is a girl between 5 and 17 years old in good health and CMV-seronegative. The CDR3 DNA sequence: TGTGCCAGCCGACGGACTAGCGGTCCCTACGAGCAGTACTTC. It encodes CASRRTSGPYEQYF.